This entry lists 13 T cell receptor beta chains sequenced from one sample in a study of T cells in narcolepsy. Here immunoSEQ multiplex PCR was the method, and the copy in TCRdb shows in-frame clones only, minus some. Of roughly 22,000 clones detected, about 60% appear once; the ten largest clones hold around 12%. Material: memory (CD45RA-) CD4+ T cells from blood. The source of these receptors is a human donor in good health.

There are a few counts of this clone. The chain links TRBV6-1 to TRBJ2-7; possible D gene TRBD2, 5 bases. Germline V gene sequence: CDR1 MNHNS, CDR2 SASEGT. V lost 1 base and J lost 6, with 7 bases in between. The CDR3 length is 12 residues. CDR3 sequence reads: CASSEVGGEQYF. CDR3 sequence (DNA): TGTGCCAGCAGTGAAGTCGGAGGCGAGCAGTACTTC.

This clone was seen once. CDR3 DNA: TGCGCCAGCAGCCCTCCGGGCCCCCCACCCGAGCAGTACTTC. Its protein product is CASSPPGPPPEQYF. V gene TRBV5-1 combines with J gene TRBJ2-7; D gene ambiguous. Germline values: CDR1 SGHRS, CDR2 YFSETQ. The CDR3 loop spans 14 amino acids. V was pared by 4 bases and J by 6 bases, with 17 bases between. Full variable domain (rest looked up from reference TRBV5-1 and TRBJ2-7): KAGVTQTPRYLIKTRGQQVTLSCSPISGHRSVSWYQQTPGQGLQFLFEYFSETQRNKGNFPGRFSGRQFSNSRSEMNVSTLELGDSALYLCASSPPGPPPEQYFGPGTRLTVT.

V gene TRBV28 combines with J gene TRBJ1-4; D gene ambiguous. The CDR3 totals 16 residues. Germline V lookup: CDR1 MDHEN, CDR2 SYDVKM. V lost 5 bases to trimming and J lost 1 base, with 14 bases between them. In DNA form, the CDR3 reads TGTGCCAGCAGTGGGCAGGTGAAGGGAACTAATGAAAAACTGTTTTTT. This translates into CASSGQVKGTNEKLFF.

The chain employs TRBV29-1 and TRBJ2-3; D possibly matches TRBD1 or TRBD2 (6 bases each). The CDR3 covers 13 residues. V was shortened by 3 bases and J by 5 bases, with 12 bases between the two germline ends. Germline V lookup: CDR1 SQVTM, CDR2 ANQGSEA. CDR3 amino acids: CSVEWGAGDTQYF. The CDR3 DNA reads as TGCAGCGTTGAGTGGGGGGCTGGAGATACGCAGTATTTT.

The chain is built from TRBV4-2 and TRBJ2-7; D may be TRBD2 (6 bases). Per the germline V gene, CDR1 is LGHNA and CDR2 is YNFKEQ. The CDR3 length is 14 residues. Trimming removed 4 bases from V and 4 bases from J, with 14 bases in between. The CDR3 DNA reads as TGTGCCAGCAGCCCCCGTTTAGCGGTATACGAGCAGTACTTC. Translation gives CASSPRLAVYEQYF.

The rearrangement links TRBV19 to TRBJ2-1, with D unclear. Between the trimmed V and J ends, which lost 3 bases and 4 bases, there was a span of 16 bases. Per germline, CDR1 LNHDA and CDR2 SQIVND (reference sequence). CDR3 length: 16 residues. CDR3 loop: CASSIGLSRSYNEQFF. In nucleotides, the CDR3 is TGTGCCAGTAGTATTGGATTATCGCGGAGTTACAATGAGCAGTTCTTC.

This clone was seen only a few times. The chain uses TRBV9 and TRBJ1-5, with unresolved D. V lost 4 bases and J 9 bases, leaving 17 bases between the germline ends. This CDR3 contains 14 residues. CDR1 is SGDLS, CDR2 YYNGEE, per germline. The CDR3 DNA sequence: TGTGCCAGCAGCATGGAGGACGGGATCGGGCCCCAGCATTTT. Protein sequence: CASSMEDGIGPQHF.

V and J are TRBV7-2 and TRBJ2-7; D unresolved. This CDR3 region has 16 residues. Germline CDR1 reads SGHTA; CDR2 reads FQGNSA. Deletions cut 2 bases from V and 0 bases from J, with 14 bases between. CDR3 loop: CASSLTIALPSYEQYF. The CDR3 nucleotides read TGTGCCAGCAGCTTAACGATAGCCCTCCCCTCCTACGAGCAGTACTTC.

The chain couples TRBV30 to TRBJ1-2, with D possibly matching TRBD1 (5 bases). CDR1 is GTSNPN and CDR2 is SVGIG in the germline V gene (reference sequence). This CDR3 is built from 13 residues. The V gene lost 3 bases and the J gene lost 8 bases, with 16 bases spanning the gap. The CDR3 coding sequence is TGTGCCTGGAGCCCGACCGGGACTTTGGGCTACACCTTC. It translates to CAWSPTGTLGYTF.

The J gene is TRBJ1-1, the V gene TRBV15, with D unclear. Trimming left V 1 base short and J 6 bases short, with 9 bases between. The V gene's germline CDR1 is LNHNV and CDR2 YYDKDF (reference sequence). CDR3 size: 13 residues. CDR3 sequence: CATSRGLMAEAFF. The CDR3 region has the DNA TGTGCCACCAGCAGAGGCCTAATGGCTGAAGCTTTCTTT.

This clone was recorded once. The V call is TRBV7-2, the J call TRBJ2-5; D is unclear. Germline V CDR1 and CDR2: SGHTA, FQGNSA. V gave up 5 bases and J gave up 5 bases, with 12 bases separating them. This CDR3 contains 13 residues. The CDR3 coding sequence is TGTGCCAGCAGCGTGAGTTCCTCGGAGACCCAGTACTTC. Its translation is CASSVSSSETQYF.

The chain links TRBV7-2 to TRBJ2-2; D is ambiguous. The V end lost 5 bases, the J end lost 3 bases, and 4 bases lay between the germline ends. The germline gives CDR1 SGHTA, CDR2 FQGNSA. The CDR3 spans 12 residues. This chain's CDR3 is CASSPDTGELFF. Here the CDR3 DNA reads TGTGCCAGCAGCCCGGACACCGGGGAGCTGTTTTTT.

There are a few counts of this clone. CDR3 in amino acids: CASSPTSGTRPQETQYF. CDR3 coding DNA: TGTGCCAGCAGCCCTACGTCCGGGACTAGACCCCAAGAGACCCAGTACTTC. The J gene is TRBJ2-5, the V gene TRBV7-7, with TRBD2 matching over 8 bases. This CDR3 comprises 17 residues. The V segment lost 5 bases and the J segment 1 base; nucleotides outside the gene matches: 12. Germline V gene sequence: CDR1 SSHAT, CDR2 FNYEAQ (reference sequence). Looking up the rest from reference TRBV7-7 and TRBJ2-5 gives the full variable domain: GAGVSQSPRYKVTKRGQDVTLRCDPISSHATLYWYQQALGQGPEFLTYFNYEAQPDKSGLPSDRFSAERPEGSISTLTIQRTEQRDSAMYRCASSPTSGTRPQETQYFGPGTRLLVL.